The subject of this entry is one TCR beta chain. What it binds is unknown. TCRdb keeps only in-frame clones here, not all; method: immunoSEQ multiplex PCR. The sample carries more than 65,000 clones, approximately 96% recorded once. The sample comes from a study of cytomegalovirus exposure and HLA in healthy donors. Study outcomes and limitations: With high specificity and sensitivity, the classifier reportedly diagnosed cytomegalovirus status.

CDR3 length equals 11 residues. The V and J ends lost 4 bases and 8 bases respectively, with 6 bases between them. Germline V gene sequence: CDR1 MNHEY, CDR2 SVGAGI. The chain couples TRBV6-5 to TRBJ2-1; D is unresolved. Sequenced sample: PBMCs. This receptor was obtained from a young woman in good health and CMV-seronegative. CDR3 DNA: TGTGCCAGCAGTTTCAGGTATGAGCAGTTCTTC. Its protein is CASSFRYEQFF.